These T cell receptor beta chains were read from a single sample in a study of blood T cells in healthy people across ages. Via MiXCR, TCRdb re-called the 5' RACE reads, giving one row per CDR3 protein. The table records approximately 600,000 distinct CDR3 sequences, 45% to 65% of them present only once. Sequencing used blood. These receptors came from a man aged 55 to 70 in good health. Each CDR3 is given with its conserved first and last residue. Each record gives: CDR3 protein, CDR3 DNA, clone size, V gene, J gene, D gene. The D gene is left open where the match is weak. Clone size is not always given. Where it is, it says once, few, many or a class for expanded clones.

CDR3aa: CASSYSQDRGKGEQFF; CDR3nt: TGTGCCAGCAGTTACTCCCAGGACAGGGGAAAGGGAGAGCAGTTCTTC; abundance: NA; v_gene: TRBV6-6; j_gene: TRBJ2-1; d_gene: TRBD1
CDR3aa: CASRQTSGGYQETQYF; CDR3nt: TGTGCCAGCAGGCAGACTAGCGGAGGGTACCAAGAGACCCAGTACTTC; abundance: NA; v_gene: TRBV2; j_gene: TRBJ2-5; d_gene: TRBD2
CDR3aa: CASSFAAQPQHF; CDR3nt: TGTGCCAGCAGTTTTGCCGCGCAGCCCCAGCATTTT; abundance: NA; v_gene: TRBV12-3/TRBV12-4; j_gene: TRBJ1-5; d_gene: NA
CDR3aa: CASSFPGQGGYNEQFF; CDR3nt: TGTGCCAGCAGTTTTCCCGGACAGGGCGGATACAATGAGCAGTTCTTC; abundance: once; v_gene: TRBV28; j_gene: TRBJ2-1; d_gene: TRBD1
CDR3aa: CAAAGQPRIYGYTF; CDR3nt: TGTGCTGCGGCCGGGCAGCCAAGAATATATGGCTACACCTTC; abundance: NA; v_gene: TRBV6-2/TRBV6-3; j_gene: TRBJ1-2; d_gene: NA
CDR3aa: CASSTLQGSYEQYF; CDR3nt: TGTGCCAGCAGCACCCTACAGGGCTCCTACGAGCAGTACTTC; abundance: NA; v_gene: TRBV7-2; j_gene: TRBJ2-7; d_gene: NA
CDR3aa: CASSYTYRGEETQYF; CDR3nt: TGTGCCAGCAGTTACACCTACAGGGGGGAAGAGACCCAGTACTTC; abundance: few; v_gene: TRBV6-5; j_gene: TRBJ2-5; d_gene: TRBD1
CDR3aa: CASSRETGRGQETQFF; CDR3nt: TGTGCCAGCAGCCGGGAGACAGGGAGAGGCCAAGAGACCCAGTTCTTC; abundance: NA; v_gene: TRBV7-9; j_gene: TRBJ2-1; d_gene: NA
CDR3aa: CSAEPETGGAYNEQFF; CDR3nt: TGCAGTGCTGAACCCGAGACAGGGGGCGCCTACAATGAGCAGTTCTTC; abundance: NA; v_gene: TRBV20-1; j_gene: TRBJ2-1; d_gene: TRBD1
CDR3aa: CASSDRQGDTQYF; CDR3nt: TGTGCCAGCAGCGACCGACAGGGAGATACGCAGTATTTT; abundance: NA; v_gene: TRBV5-5; j_gene: TRBJ2-3; d_gene: TRBD1
CDR3aa: CASSPDRGRNSPLHF; CDR3nt: TGTGCCAGCTCACCGGACAGGGGGCGAAATTCACCCCTCCACTTT; abundance: NA; v_gene: TRBV18; j_gene: TRBJ1-6; d_gene: TRBD1
CDR3aa: CASSSSTGGPDTQYF; CDR3nt: TGCGCCAGCAGCTCGTCTACGGGGGGGCCCGATACGCAGTATTTT; abundance: NA; v_gene: TRBV5-1; j_gene: TRBJ2-3; d_gene: TRBD2
CDR3aa: CASSPEGSYNSPLHF; CDR3nt: TGCGCCAGCAGCCCGGAGGGCTCCTATAATTCACCCCTCCACTTT; abundance: NA; v_gene: TRBV5-1; j_gene: TRBJ1-6; d_gene: NA
CDR3aa: CSAGSTSGGYEQYF; CDR3nt: TGCAGTGCAGGATCGACTAGCGGGGGTTACGAGCAGTACTTC; abundance: few; v_gene: TRBV20-1; j_gene: TRBJ2-7; d_gene: TRBD2
CDR3aa: CASSHPRRVDTQYF; CDR3nt: TGTGCCAGCAGCCACCCCCGCAGGGTGGATACGCAGTATTTT; abundance: NA; v_gene: TRBV12-3/TRBV12-4; j_gene: TRBJ2-3; d_gene: NA
CDR3aa: CASSYGVAGRQQYF; CDR3nt: TGTGCCAGCAGCTACGGGGTAGCGGGTCGTCAGCAGTACTTC; abundance: NA; v_gene: TRBV11-2; j_gene: TRBJ2-7; d_gene: TRBD2
CDR3aa: CASSLGGTAGNTEAFF; CDR3nt: TGTGCCAGCAGCTTAGGTGGGACAGCGGGAAACACTGAAGCTTTCTTT; abundance: NA; v_gene: TRBV7-2; j_gene: TRBJ1-1; d_gene: TRBD1
CDR3aa: CASSNRDGNTGELFF; CDR3nt: TGTGCCAGCAGCAACCGGGACGGTAACACCGGGGAGCTGTTTTTT; abundance: NA; v_gene: TRBV5-6; j_gene: TRBJ2-2; d_gene: NA
CDR3aa: CASSELLAEGETQYF; CDR3nt: TGTGCCAGCAGCGAACTACTAGCGGAAGGAGAGACCCAGTACTTC; abundance: NA; v_gene: TRBV12-3/TRBV12-4; j_gene: TRBJ2-5; d_gene: TRBD2
CDR3aa: CASSERGRGGYTF; CDR3nt: TGTGCCAGCAGTGAACGGGGCAGGGGTGGCTACACCTTC; abundance: NA; v_gene: TRBV6-1; j_gene: TRBJ1-2; d_gene: NA
CDR3aa: CASSQTGGTEAFF; CDR3nt: TGTGCCAGCAGCCAGACAGGGGGCACTGAAGCTTTCTTT; abundance: many; v_gene: TRBV5-6; j_gene: TRBJ1-1; d_gene: TRBD1
CDR3aa: CASSLGGGQLFGNEQFF; CDR3nt: TGTGCCAGCAGTTTAGGGGGGGGGCAATTGTTCGGCAATGAGCAGTTCTTC; abundance: NA; v_gene: TRBV27; j_gene: TRBJ2-1; d_gene: NA
CDR3aa: CASSVAGGGAPLDTDTQYF; CDR3nt: TGTGCCAGCAGCGTAGCGGGAGGAGGGGCGCCTCTAGACACAGATACGCAGTATTTT; abundance: NA; v_gene: TRBV9; j_gene: TRBJ2-3; d_gene: TRBD2
CDR3aa: CASSLALGPGANVLTF; CDR3nt: TGTGCCAGCAGCTTAGCGCTAGGGCCTGGGGCCAACGTCCTGACTTTC; abundance: NA; v_gene: TRBV7-9; j_gene: TRBJ2-6; d_gene: NA
CDR3aa: CASSRGTPSENEQFF; CDR3nt: TGTGCCAGCAGCCGCGGGACACCCTCTGAAAATGAGCAGTTCTTC; abundance: NA; v_gene: TRBV4-2; j_gene: TRBJ2-1; d_gene: NA
CDR3aa: CASSRGPGNIQYF; CDR3nt: TGTGCCAGCAGTAGGGGGCCTGGAAACATTCAGTACTTC; abundance: NA; v_gene: TRBV6-5; j_gene: TRBJ2-4; d_gene: TRBD1
CDR3aa: CASSESPTDTQYF; CDR3nt: TGTGCCAGCAGTGAATCACCCACGGATACGCAGTATTTT; abundance: NA; v_gene: TRBV6-1; j_gene: TRBJ2-3; d_gene: NA
CDR3aa: CASSPWGGGLYF; CDR3nt: TGTGCCAGCAGCCCTTGGGGCGGAGGTTTGTACTTC; abundance: NA; v_gene: TRBV7-2; j_gene: TRBJ2-4; d_gene: NA
CDR3aa: CAFRPGSGENSPLHF; CDR3nt: TGTGCCTTCCGCCCAGGGTCTGGAGAGAATTCACCCCTCCACTTT; abundance: NA; v_gene: TRBV10-3; j_gene: TRBJ1-6; d_gene: NA
CDR3aa: CASSAPPGRSGSDEQFF; CDR3nt: TGCGCCAGCAGCGCTCCTCCAGGGCGGAGCGGGAGCGATGAGCAGTTCTTC; abundance: NA; v_gene: TRBV5-1; j_gene: TRBJ2-1; d_gene: TRBD2
CDR3aa: CASRADTDTQYF; CDR3nt: TGTGCCAGCAGGGCGGACACAGATACGCAGTATTTT; abundance: NA; v_gene: TRBV12-3/TRBV12-4; j_gene: TRBJ2-3; d_gene: NA
CDR3aa: CAISAGTGFGYYGYTF; CDR3nt: TGTGCCATCAGTGCCGGGACAGGGTTCGGATACTATGGCTACACCTTC; abundance: NA; v_gene: TRBV10-3; j_gene: TRBJ1-2; d_gene: TRBD1
CDR3aa: CASSYSYPYEQYF; CDR3nt: TGCGCCAGCAGTTATTCGTACCCCTACGAGCAGTACTTC; abundance: NA; v_gene: TRBV10-2; j_gene: TRBJ2-7; d_gene: NA
CDR3aa: CASSYFQDINYGYTF; CDR3nt: TGTGCCAGCAGTTACTTCCAGGACATTAACTATGGCTACACCTTC; abundance: few; v_gene: TRBV6-5; j_gene: TRBJ1-2; d_gene: NA
CDR3aa: CAIGRIPTYGYTF; CDR3nt: TGTGCCATCGGTCGGATCCCCACCTATGGCTACACCTTC; abundance: NA; v_gene: TRBV10-3; j_gene: TRBJ1-2; d_gene: NA
CDR3aa: CASSPSGDLTYEQYF; CDR3nt: TGTGCCAGCAGCCCCTCCGGGGATTTAACCTACGAGCAGTACTTC; abundance: NA; v_gene: TRBV12-3/TRBV12-4; j_gene: TRBJ2-7; d_gene: NA
CDR3aa: CTSSFGPSSTDTQYF; CDR3nt: TGCACCAGCAGCTTTGGGCCTTCTAGCACAGATACGCAGTATTTT; abundance: NA; v_gene: TRBV1; j_gene: TRBJ2-3; d_gene: NA
CDR3aa: CASSPLFGAGQFF; CDR3nt: TGTGCCAGCAGCCCCCTCTTCGGGGCGGGGCAGTTCTTC; abundance: NA; v_gene: TRBV9; j_gene: TRBJ2-1; d_gene: NA
CDR3aa: CASSSWDARVSEKLFF; CDR3nt: TGTGCCAGCAGCTCTTGGGACGCCCGGGTCAGTGAAAAACTGTTTTTT; abundance: once; v_gene: TRBV6-2/TRBV6-3; j_gene: TRBJ1-4; d_gene: NA
CDR3aa: CSVEALGLAIYNEQFF; CDR3nt: TGCAGCGTTGAAGCCTTAGGACTAGCGATTTACAATGAGCAGTTCTTC; abundance: NA; v_gene: TRBV29-1; j_gene: TRBJ2-1; d_gene: TRBD2
CDR3aa: CASSLRASGGLGEQFF; CDR3nt: TGCGCCAGCAGCTTAAGGGCTAGCGGGGGCCTAGGTGAGCAGTTCTTC; abundance: NA; v_gene: TRBV5-1; j_gene: TRBJ2-1; d_gene: TRBD2
CDR3aa: CASTPRSSETQYF; CDR3nt: TGTGCCAGCACCCCCCGGAGCTCGGAGACCCAGTACTTC; abundance: few; v_gene: TRBV12-3/TRBV12-4; j_gene: TRBJ2-5; d_gene: NA